Following are 16 T cell receptor beta chains from one sample sequenced in a study of regulatory T cells in long-lasting Graves disease. To make TCR beta libraries, researchers used iRepertoire HTBI primers and Arm-PCR of CDR3 regions. TCRdb reanalysed the multiplex PCR reads using MiXCR and keeps one entry per CDR3 protein. The sample has a few hundred thousand distinct CDR3 sequences, less than 15% seen once; the top ten hold over 15%. Time point given: newly diagnosed GD, antithyroid drugs for less than 3 months. Following extraction of RNA from PBMCs, that RNA was used to make the TCR library. These data were also filed under a second study, of T cells in Graves' hyperthyroidism and ophthalmopathy.

The material was peripheral blood mononuclear cells (PBMCs), obtained at new diagnosis, from a patient treated with antithyroid drugs. The receptors stem from a woman aged 50 to 60 with Graves disease.

As regards this clonotype: Possible read error: a much larger clone is one base away. The genes are TRBV2 and TRBJ2-1, with D unresolved. The CDR3 extends over 14 amino acids. From germline, CDR1 is SNHLY and CDR2 FYNNEI. V lost 8 bases and J 6 bases, leaving 17 bases between the germline ends. The CDR3 is CASFLVRPCNEQFF. CDR3 nucleotide sequence: TGTGCCAGCTTCTTGGTACGTCCCTGCAATGAGCAGTTCTTC. Full variable domain (remainder filled in from reference TRBV2 and TRBJ2-1): EPEVTQTPSHQVTQMGQEVILRCVPISNHLYFYWYRQILGQKVEFLVSFYNNEISEKSEIFDDQFSVERPDGSNFTLKIRSTKLEDSAMYFCASFLVRPCNEQFFGPGTRLTVL.

About this clonotype: A read error may produce the germline difference seen at one junction end. The chain links TRBV4-1 to TRBJ1-2, with D possibly being TRBD1 (5 bases). The CDR3 totals 13 residues. Germline V gene lookup returns CDR1 MGHRA and CDR2 YSYEKL. CDR3 loop: CASSQRGRDGYTF. CDR3 in DNA: TGTGCCAGCAGCCAACGGGGCAGGGATGGCTACACCTTC.

This clonotype came up many times. The J gene is TRBJ1-5, the V gene TRBV28; 7 bases align to TRBD1. Germline CDR1 reads MDHEN; CDR2 reads SYDVKM. With 5 bases clipped from V and 0 bases from J, the junction kept 10 bases outside the gene matches. The CDR3 has 17 residues. In nucleotides, the CDR3 is TGTGCCAGCAGTCCGGGACAGCCACTTTATAGCAATCAGCCCCAGCATTTT. Its protein product is CASSPGQPLYSNQPQHF.

The chain has TRBV3-1 and TRBJ2-3, with 8 nucleotides matching TRBD2. The length of the CDR3 is 17 residues. With 1 base clipped from V and 3 bases from J, the junction kept 9 bases outside the gene matches. Germline V lookup: CDR1 LGHDT, CDR2 YNNKEL (reference sequence). CDR3 sequence reads: CASSQGASGSRTDTQYF. The CDR3 bases are TGTGCCAGCAGCCAAGGGGCTAGCGGGTCCAGGACAGATACGCAGTATTTT.

The chain has TRBV27 and TRBJ2-2, with 7 bases aligning to TRBD2. Trimming took 5 bases from V and 0 from J; bases not matched to a gene: 3. The CDR3 loop spans 15 amino acids. The germline V gene encodes CDR1 MNHEY and CDR2 SMNVEV (reference sequence). The CDR3 is CASSASGPNTGELFF. CDR3 DNA sequence: TGTGCCAGCAGTGCTAGCGGACCGAACACCGGGGAGCTGTTTTTT.

This clonotype was observed at least ten times. V usage is TRBV30 and J usage is TRBJ2-7, with 12 bases matching TRBD2. This CDR3 is 14 amino acids long. J gave up 2 bases and V 2 bases, and 1 base lay outside the gene matches. Germline assignment: CDR1 GTSNPN and CDR2 SVGIG (reference sequence). For the CDR3, the DNA is TGTGCCTGGAGTCGGACTAGCGGGGCCTACGAGCAGTACTTC. This codes for CAWSRTSGAYEQYF.

This sequence joins TRBV6-2 or TRBV6-3 and TRBJ2-1, with D perhaps TRBD2 (6 bases). The germline gives CDR1 MNHEY, CDR2 SVGEGT. Trimming cost V 2 bases and J 7 bases, with 6 bases left between them. This CDR3 contains 12 residues. CDR3 coding DNA: TGTGCCAGCAGTTACGGGACTAATGAGCAGTTCTTC. Translating gives CASSYGTNEQFF.

A few counts support this clonotype. The chain has TRBV4-1 and TRBJ1-1; D may be TRBD1 (5 bases). V lost 0 bases, J lost 4 bases, and 9 bases lay in between. The germline gives CDR1 MGHRA, CDR2 YSYEKL. The CDR3 totals 14 residues. CDR3 DNA sequence: TGCGCCAGCAGCCAAGAGGTCCAGGGCACTGAAGCTTTCTTT. Translation gives CASSQEVQGTEAFF.

Only a few counts were recorded for this clonotype. The chain joins TRBV28 to TRBJ2-2, with 7 bases that match TRBD2. CDR3 length: 16 amino acids. After removal of 2 bases from V and 0 bases from J, the junction contained 3 bases not matched to a gene. CDR1 and CDR2 from the germline V gene are MDHEN and SYDVKM. CDR3 DNA sequence: TGTGCCAGCAGTTTAGGAGCGGGATCGAACACCGGGGAGCTGTTTTTT. This sequence encodes CASSLGAGSNTGELFF.

There are many counts of this clonotype. DNA of the CDR3: TGTGCCAGCAGTTTACTGGACATGAGGGACCACGAGCAGTACTTC. Encoded protein: CASSLLDMRDHEQYF. V usage is TRBV28 and J usage is TRBJ2-7, with D perhaps given as TRBD1 or TRBD2 (5 bases each). In germline, CDR1 is MDHEN, CDR2 SYDVKM. The CDR3 is 15 residues long. The V end was cut by 2 bases, the J end by 5 bases, with 16 bases between.

J is TRBJ2-7 and V is TRBV6-1; TRBD2 agrees at 9 bases. Per the germline V gene, CDR1 is MNHNS and CDR2 is SASEGT. The CDR3 sequence is 15 residues long. The trim removed 4 bases at V and 4 bases at J, leaving 8 bases unmatched. In nucleotides, the CDR3 is TGTGCCAGCAGTGGGGGGACTAGCTTTAAGTACGAGCAGTACTTC. This codes for CASSGGTSFKYEQYF.

Many counts were recorded for this clonotype. CDR3 protein: CASSSVPSTDTQYF. CDR3 sequence (DNA): TGTGCCAGCAGTTCAGTCCCTAGCACAGATACGCAGTATTTT. This chain joins TRBV11-2 and TRBJ2-3; D not resolved. V lost 6 bases and J 0 bases, leaving 10 bases between the germline ends. The CDR3 length is 14 residues. CDR1 and CDR2 from the germline V gene are SGHAT and FQNNGV.

In its sample, this clonotype was seen a few times. This sequence joins TRBV19 and TRBJ2-1; the match to TRBD2 covers 11 bases. The junction had 15 bases not matched to a gene; V was cut back by 7 bases and J by 10 bases. The CDR3 is 16 amino acids. CDR1 is LNHDA and CDR2 is SQIVND in the germline V gene (reference sequence). The CDR3 protein is CASTKRLAGFAGEQFF. For the CDR3, the DNA is TGTGCCAGTACTAAGCGACTAGCGGGATTCGCAGGCGAGCAGTTCTTC.

This clonotype appeared many times. The rearrangement links TRBV6-1 to TRBJ1-4; the D gene is possibly TRBD1 (6 bases). This CDR3 spans 17 amino acids. Trimming left V 6 bases short and J 1 base short, with 18 bases between. Germline CDR1 reads MNHNS; CDR2 reads SASEGT. CDR3 bases: TGTGCCAGCAGGCCGCCCCTACAGGGCGGAACTAATGAAAAACTGTTTTTT. Translating it yields CASRPPLQGGTNEKLFF.

Only a few counts were recorded for this clonotype. V usage is TRBV5-1 and J usage is TRBJ2-1, with TRBD1 matching over 12 bases. Germline CDR1 is SGHRS and CDR2 is YFSETQ. CDR3 length: 15 residues. V lost 6 bases and J lost 6; bases outside the gene matches: 7. CDR3: CASTSGTGGLNEQFF. The CDR3 nucleotides are TGCGCCAGCACATCCGGGACAGGGGGCCTCAATGAGCAGTTCTTC.

Notes on this clonotype: A much more abundant neighbour one base away suggests this may be a read error. Since the CDR3 does not end with the conserved phenylalanine or tryptophan, this likely comes from a read error. This chain uses TRBV11-2 with TRBJ2-1; the match to TRBD2 covers 7 bases. V lost 2 bases to trimming and J lost 2 bases; unmatched junction nucleotides: 3. Looked up from germline, CDR1 is SGHAT and CDR2 is FQNNGV. This CDR3 has 15 residues. DNA of the CDR3: TGTGCCAGCAGCTTACGGGACTACCCCTACAATGAGCAGTTCTTA. It is translated as CASSLRDYPYNEQFL.